This TCR beta chain originates from a study of a mutant IDH1 vaccine in newly diagnosed glioma. Data came from immunoSEQ multiplex PCR; TCRdb stores just in-frame clones and leaves some out. The table includes fewer than 70,000 clones, under 85% detected once. Time point given: week 11, during vaccination. The content of each vaccine dose was 300 ug of mutant IDH1 20-mer peptide, and topical imiquimod accompanied it. Germline CDR1 is LNHDA and CDR2 is SQIVND (reference sequence). The CDR3 has 14 residues. Unmatched junction bases numbered 11, after V lost 5 bases and J lost 10 bases. For this clone: The target antigen is unknown.

This clonotype originated in a young man with glioma. The J gene is TRBJ1-1, the V gene TRBV19, with 9 bases matching TRBD1. The source was PBMCs, collected from a glioma patient whose treatment included an IDH1 peptide vaccine. CDR3 amino acids: CASSARTGAVGAFF. For the CDR3, the DNA is TGTGCCAGTAGTGCCCGGACAGGGGCGGTAGGAGCTTTCTTT.